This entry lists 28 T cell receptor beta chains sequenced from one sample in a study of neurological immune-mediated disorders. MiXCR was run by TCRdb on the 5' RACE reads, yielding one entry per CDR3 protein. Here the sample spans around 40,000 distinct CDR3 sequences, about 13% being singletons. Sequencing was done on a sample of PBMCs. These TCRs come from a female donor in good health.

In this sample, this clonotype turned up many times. The CDR3 loop is CASSIGTSGGSLLEQYF. The DNA of the CDR3 is TGCGCCAGCAGCATCGGGACTAGCGGGGGGTCCCTCCTCGAGCAGTACTTC. The J gene is TRBJ2-7, the V gene TRBV5-1; 15 bases line up with TRBD2. V lost 4 bases to trimming and J lost 6 bases; unmatched junction nucleotides: 11. The CDR3 spans 17 residues. Germline CDR1 reads SGHRS; CDR2 reads YFSETQ.

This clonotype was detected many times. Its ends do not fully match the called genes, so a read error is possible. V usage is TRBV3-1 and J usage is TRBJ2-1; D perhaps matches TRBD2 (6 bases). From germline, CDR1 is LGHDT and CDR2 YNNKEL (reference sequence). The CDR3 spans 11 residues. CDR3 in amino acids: CASSSGPTQVF. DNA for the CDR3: TGTGCCAGCAGCAGCGGGCCGACCCAGGTCTTC.

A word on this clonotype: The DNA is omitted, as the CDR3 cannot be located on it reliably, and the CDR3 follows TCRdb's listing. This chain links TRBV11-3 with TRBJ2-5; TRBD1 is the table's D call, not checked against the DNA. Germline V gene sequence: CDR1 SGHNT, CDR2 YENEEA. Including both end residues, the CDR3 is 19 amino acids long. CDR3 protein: CASSFYICSAEGGQETQYF.

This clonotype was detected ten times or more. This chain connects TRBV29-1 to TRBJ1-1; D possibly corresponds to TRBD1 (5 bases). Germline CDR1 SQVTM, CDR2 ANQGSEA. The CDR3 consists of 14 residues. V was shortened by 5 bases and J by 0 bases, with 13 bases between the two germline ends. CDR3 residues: CSVLTGRMNTEAFF. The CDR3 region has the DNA TGCAGCGTTCTTACAGGACGTATGAACACTGAAGCTTTCTTT. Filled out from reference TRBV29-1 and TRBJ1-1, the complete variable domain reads SAVISQKPSRDICQRGTSLTIQCQVDSQVTMMFWYRQQPGQSLTLIATANQGSEATYESGFVIDKFPISRPNLTFSTLTVSNMSPEDSSIYLCSVLTGRMNTEAFFGQGTRLTVV.

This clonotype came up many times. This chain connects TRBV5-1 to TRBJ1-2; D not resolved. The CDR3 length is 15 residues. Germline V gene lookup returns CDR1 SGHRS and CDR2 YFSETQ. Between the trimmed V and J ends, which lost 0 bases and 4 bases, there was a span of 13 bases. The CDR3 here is CASSLGTGSFYGYTF. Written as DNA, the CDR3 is TGCGCCAGCAGCTTGGGCACGGGATCGTTCTATGGCTACACCTTC. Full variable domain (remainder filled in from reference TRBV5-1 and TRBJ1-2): KAGVTQTPRYLIKTRGQQVTLSCSPISGHRSVSWYQQTPGQGLQFLFEYFSETQRNKGNFPGRFSGRQFSNSRSEMNVSTLELGDSALYLCASSLGTGSFYGYTFGSGTRLTVV.

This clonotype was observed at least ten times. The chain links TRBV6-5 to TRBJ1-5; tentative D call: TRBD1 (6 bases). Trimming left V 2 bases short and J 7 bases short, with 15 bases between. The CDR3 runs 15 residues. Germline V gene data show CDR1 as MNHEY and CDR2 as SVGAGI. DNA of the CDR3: TGTGCCAGCAGTTACGCTATGGGGGGCGGCCAGCCCCAGCATTTT. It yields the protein CASSYAMGGGQPQHF.

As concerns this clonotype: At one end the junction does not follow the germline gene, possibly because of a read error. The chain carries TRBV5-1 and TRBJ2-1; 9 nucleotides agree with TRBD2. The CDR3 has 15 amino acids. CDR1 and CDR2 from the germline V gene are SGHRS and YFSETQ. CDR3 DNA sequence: TGCGCCAGCAGCTTGGAGGGCGGGGGGGCCAATGGGCAGTTCTTC. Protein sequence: CASSLEGGGANGQFF.

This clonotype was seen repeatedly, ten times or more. CDR3 sequence (DNA): TGTGCCAGCAGCCAAGTCAGCGGGACCATCACCGGGGAGCTGTTTTTT. Amino acid sequence: CASSQVSGTITGELFF. The genes are TRBV3-1 and TRBJ2-2, with 7 bases matching TRBD2. Germline V gene data show CDR1 as LGHDT and CDR2 as YNNKEL (reference sequence). V trimming: 1 base; J trimming: 4 bases; junction bases outside the gene matches: 6. The CDR3 is 16 residues long. The whole variable domain, filled in from reference TRBV3-1 and TRBJ2-2, reads DTAVSQTPKYLVTQMGNDKSIKCEQNLGHDTMYWYKQDSKKFLKIMFSYNNKELIINETVPNRFSPKSPDKAHLNLHINSLELGDSAVYFCASSQVSGTITGELFFGEGSRLTVL.

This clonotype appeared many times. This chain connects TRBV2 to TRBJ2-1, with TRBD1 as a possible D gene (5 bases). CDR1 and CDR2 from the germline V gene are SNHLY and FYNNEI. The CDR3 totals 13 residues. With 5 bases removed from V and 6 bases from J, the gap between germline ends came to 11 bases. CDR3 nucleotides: TGTGCCAGCAGTACAGGTTCCGGCAATGAGCAGTTCTTC. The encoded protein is CASSTGSGNEQFF.

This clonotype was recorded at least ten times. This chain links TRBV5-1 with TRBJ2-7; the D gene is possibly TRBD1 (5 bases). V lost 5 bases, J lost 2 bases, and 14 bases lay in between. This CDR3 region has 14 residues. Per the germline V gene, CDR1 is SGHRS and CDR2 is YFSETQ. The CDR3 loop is CASSKSDRPYEQYF. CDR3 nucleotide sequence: TGCGCCAGCAGTAAATCCGACAGACCCTACGAGCAGTACTTC. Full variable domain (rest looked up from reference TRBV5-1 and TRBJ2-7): KAGVTQTPRYLIKTRGQQVTLSCSPISGHRSVSWYQQTPGQGLQFLFEYFSETQRNKGNFPGRFSGRQFSNSRSEMNVSTLELGDSALYLCASSKSDRPYEQYFGPGTRLTVT.

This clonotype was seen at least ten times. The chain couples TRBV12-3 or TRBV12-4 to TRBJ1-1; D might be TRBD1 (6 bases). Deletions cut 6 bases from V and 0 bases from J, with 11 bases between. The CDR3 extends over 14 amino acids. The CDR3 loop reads CASREGELNTEAFF. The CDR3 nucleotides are TGTGCCAGCAGGGAGGGGGAACTGAACACTGAAGCTTTCTTT.

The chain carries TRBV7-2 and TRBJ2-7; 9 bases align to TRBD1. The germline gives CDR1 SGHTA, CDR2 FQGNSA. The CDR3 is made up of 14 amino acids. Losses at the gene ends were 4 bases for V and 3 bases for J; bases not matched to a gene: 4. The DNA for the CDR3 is TGTGCCAGCAGCTCCGGGACAGGGTACTACGAGCAGTACTTC. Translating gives CASSSGTGYYEQYF.

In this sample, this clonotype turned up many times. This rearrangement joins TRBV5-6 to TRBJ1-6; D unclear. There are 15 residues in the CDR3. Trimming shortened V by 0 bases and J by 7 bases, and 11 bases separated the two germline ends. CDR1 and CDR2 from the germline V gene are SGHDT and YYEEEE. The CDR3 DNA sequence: TGTGCCAGCAGCTTGGGAGGGCCAGAGAATTCACCCCTCCACTTT. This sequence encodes CASSLGGPENSPLHF.

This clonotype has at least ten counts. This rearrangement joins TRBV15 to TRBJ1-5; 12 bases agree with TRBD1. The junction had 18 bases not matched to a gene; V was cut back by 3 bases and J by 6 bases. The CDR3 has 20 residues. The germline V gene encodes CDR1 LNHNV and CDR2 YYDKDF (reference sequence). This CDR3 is CATSSLPVSGTGGGGQPQHF. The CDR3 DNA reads TGTGCCACCAGCAGTCTACCCGTATCTGGGACAGGGGGCGGCGGTCAGCCCCAGCATTTT.

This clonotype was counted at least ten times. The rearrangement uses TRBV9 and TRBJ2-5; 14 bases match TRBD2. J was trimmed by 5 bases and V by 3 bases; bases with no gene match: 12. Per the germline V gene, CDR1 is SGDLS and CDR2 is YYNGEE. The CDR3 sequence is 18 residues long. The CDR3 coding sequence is TGTGCCAGCAGCGGTAGCGGACTAGCGGGGGGCCCCGGGGAGACCCAGTACTTC. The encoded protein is CASSGSGLAGGPGETQYF.

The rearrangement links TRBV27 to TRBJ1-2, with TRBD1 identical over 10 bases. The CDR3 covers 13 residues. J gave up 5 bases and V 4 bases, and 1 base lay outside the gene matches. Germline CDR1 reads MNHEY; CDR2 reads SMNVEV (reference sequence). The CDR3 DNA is TGTGCCAGCAGTTGGGACAGGGGATATGGCTACACCTTC. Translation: CASSWDRGYGYTF.

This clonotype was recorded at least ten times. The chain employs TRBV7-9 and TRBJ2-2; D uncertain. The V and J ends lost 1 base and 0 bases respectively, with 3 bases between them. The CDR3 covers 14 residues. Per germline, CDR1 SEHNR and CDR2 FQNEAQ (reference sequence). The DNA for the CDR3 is TGTGCCAGCAGCTTAGATTCGAACACCGGGGAGCTGTTTTTT. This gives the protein CASSLDSNTGELFF. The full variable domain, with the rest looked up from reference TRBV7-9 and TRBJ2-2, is DTGVSQNPRHKITKRGQNVTFRCDPISEHNRLYWYRQTLGQGPEFLTYFQNEAQLEKSRLLSDRFSAERPKGSFSTLEIQRTEQGDSAMYLCASSLDSNTGELFFGEGSRLTVL.

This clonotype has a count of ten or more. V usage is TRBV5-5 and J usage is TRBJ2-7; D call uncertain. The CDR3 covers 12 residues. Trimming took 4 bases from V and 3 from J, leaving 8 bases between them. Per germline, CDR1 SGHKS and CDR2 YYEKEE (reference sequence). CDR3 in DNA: TGTGCCAGCAGCCCAGACCTCTACGAGCAGTACTTC. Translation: CASSPDLYEQYF.

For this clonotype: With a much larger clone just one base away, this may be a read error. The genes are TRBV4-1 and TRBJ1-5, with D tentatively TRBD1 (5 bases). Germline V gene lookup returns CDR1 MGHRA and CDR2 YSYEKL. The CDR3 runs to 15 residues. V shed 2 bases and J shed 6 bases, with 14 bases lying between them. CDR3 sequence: CASSQRGRESQPQHF. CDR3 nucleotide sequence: TGCGCCAGCAGCCAAAGGGGCAGGGAGAGTCAGCCCCAGCATTTT.

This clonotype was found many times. The CDR3 spells CSARVQTANYGYTF. The CDR3 DNA follows: TGCAGTGCTAGAGTCCAGACAGCTAACTATGGCTACACCTTC. This chain connects TRBV20-1 to TRBJ1-2; a possible D gene is TRBD1 (5 bases). CDR3 length equals 14 residues. The germline V gene encodes CDR1 DFQATT and CDR2 SNEGSKA (reference sequence). V was trimmed by 1 base and J by 0 bases, leaving 9 bases between them.

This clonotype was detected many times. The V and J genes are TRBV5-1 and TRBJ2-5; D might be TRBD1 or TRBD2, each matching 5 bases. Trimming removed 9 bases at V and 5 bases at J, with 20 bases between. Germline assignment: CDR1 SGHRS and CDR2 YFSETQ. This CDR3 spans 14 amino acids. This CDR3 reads CATRSVGGVETQYF. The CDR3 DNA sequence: TGCGCCACCAGGTCGGTTGGGGGAGTGGAGACCCAGTACTTC. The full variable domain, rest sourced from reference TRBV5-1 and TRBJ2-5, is KAGVTQTPRYLIKTRGQQVTLSCSPISGHRSVSWYQQTPGQGLQFLFEYFSETQRNKGNFPGRFSGRQFSNSRSEMNVSTLELGDSALYLCATRSVGGVETQYFGPGTRLLVL.

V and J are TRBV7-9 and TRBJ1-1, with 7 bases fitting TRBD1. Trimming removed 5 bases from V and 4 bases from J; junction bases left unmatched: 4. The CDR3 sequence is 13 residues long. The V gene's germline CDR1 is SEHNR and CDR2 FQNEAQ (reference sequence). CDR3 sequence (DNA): TGTGCCAGCAGCCGTACAGGGGCCACTGAAGCTTTCTTT. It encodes CASSRTGATEAFF.

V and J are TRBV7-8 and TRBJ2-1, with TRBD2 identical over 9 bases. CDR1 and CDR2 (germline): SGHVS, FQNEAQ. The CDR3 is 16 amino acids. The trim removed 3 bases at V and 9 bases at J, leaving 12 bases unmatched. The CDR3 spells CASSLAVAGVRIEQFF. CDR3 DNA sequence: TGTGCCAGCAGCTTGGCCGTAGCGGGGGTTCGGATTGAGCAGTTCTTC. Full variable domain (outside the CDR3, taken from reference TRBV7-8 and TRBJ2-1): GAGVSQSPRYKVAKRGQDVALRCDPISGHVSLFWYQQALGQGPEFLTYFQNEAQLDKSGLPSDRFFAERPEGSVSTLKIQRTQQEDSAVYLCASSLAVAGVRIEQFFGPGTRLTVL.

This CDR3 reads CASSSLGPGTEAFF. The DNA for the CDR3 is TGTGCCAGCAGCTCCCTCGGGCCGGGCACTGAAGCTTTCTTT. The rearrangement joins TRBV7-3 to TRBJ1-1, with D uncertain. V lost 4 bases to trimming and J lost 4 bases, with 13 bases between them. The CDR3 is 14 residues long. The germline gives CDR1 SGHTA, CDR2 FQGTGA.

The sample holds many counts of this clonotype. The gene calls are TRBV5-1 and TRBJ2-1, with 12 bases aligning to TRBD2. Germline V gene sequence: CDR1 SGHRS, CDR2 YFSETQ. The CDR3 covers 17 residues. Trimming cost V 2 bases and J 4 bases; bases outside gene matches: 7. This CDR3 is CASSFVASGRDYNEQFF. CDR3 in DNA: TGCGCCAGCAGCTTCGTTGCTAGCGGGAGGGATTACAATGAGCAGTTCTTC.

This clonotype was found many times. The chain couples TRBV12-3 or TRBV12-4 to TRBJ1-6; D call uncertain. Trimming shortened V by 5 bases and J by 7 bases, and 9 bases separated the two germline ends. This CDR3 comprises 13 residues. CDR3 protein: CASSGLVNSPLHF. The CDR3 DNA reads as TGTGCCAGCAGTGGGCTTGTAAATTCACCCCTCCACTTT.

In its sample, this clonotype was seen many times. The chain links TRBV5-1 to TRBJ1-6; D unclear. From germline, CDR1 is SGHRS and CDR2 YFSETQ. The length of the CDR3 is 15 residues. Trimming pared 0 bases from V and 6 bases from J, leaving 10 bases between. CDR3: CASSLGGAANSPLHF. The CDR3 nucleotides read TGCGCCAGCAGCTTGGGTGGAGCAGCTAATTCACCCCTCCACTTT.

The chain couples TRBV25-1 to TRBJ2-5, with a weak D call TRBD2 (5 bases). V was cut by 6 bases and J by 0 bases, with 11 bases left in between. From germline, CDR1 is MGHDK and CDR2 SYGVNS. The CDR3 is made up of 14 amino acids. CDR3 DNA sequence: TGTGCCAGCAGCCACCCCGGGGACCAAGAGACCCAGTACTTC. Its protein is CASSHPGDQETQYF. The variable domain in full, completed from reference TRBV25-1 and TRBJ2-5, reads EADIYQTPRYLVIGTGKKITLECSQTMGHDKMYWYQQDPGMELHLIHYSYGVNSTEKGDLSSESTVSRIRTEHFPLTLESARPSHTSQYLCASSHPGDQETQYFGPGTRLLVL.